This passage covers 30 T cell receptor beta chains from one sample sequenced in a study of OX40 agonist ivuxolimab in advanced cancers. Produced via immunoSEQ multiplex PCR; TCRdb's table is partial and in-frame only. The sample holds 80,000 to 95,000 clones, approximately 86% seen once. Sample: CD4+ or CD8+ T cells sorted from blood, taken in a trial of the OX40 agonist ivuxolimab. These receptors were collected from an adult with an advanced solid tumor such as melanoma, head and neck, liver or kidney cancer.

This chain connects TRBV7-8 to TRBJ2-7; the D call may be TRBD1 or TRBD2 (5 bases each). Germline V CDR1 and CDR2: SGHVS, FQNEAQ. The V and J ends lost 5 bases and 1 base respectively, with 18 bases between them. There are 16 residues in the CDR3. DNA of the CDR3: TGTGCCAGCAGCCCCCGAGCACTAGGGGAGTCCTACGAGCAGTACTTC. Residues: CASSPRALGESYEQYF.

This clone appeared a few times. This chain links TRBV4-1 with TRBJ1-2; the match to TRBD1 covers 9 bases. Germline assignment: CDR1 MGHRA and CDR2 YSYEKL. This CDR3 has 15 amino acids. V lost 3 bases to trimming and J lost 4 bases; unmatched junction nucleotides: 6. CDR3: CASSHTGQGRYGYTF. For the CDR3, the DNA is TGCGCCAGCAGCCACACCGGACAGGGGCGCTATGGCTACACCTTC.

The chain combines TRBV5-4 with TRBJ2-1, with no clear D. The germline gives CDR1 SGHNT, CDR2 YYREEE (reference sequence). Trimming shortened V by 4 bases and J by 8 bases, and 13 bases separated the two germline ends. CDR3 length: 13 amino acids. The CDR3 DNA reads TGTGCCAGCAGCCAGGTCCCCCAAGATGAGCAGTTCTTC. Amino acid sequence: CASSQVPQDEQFF.

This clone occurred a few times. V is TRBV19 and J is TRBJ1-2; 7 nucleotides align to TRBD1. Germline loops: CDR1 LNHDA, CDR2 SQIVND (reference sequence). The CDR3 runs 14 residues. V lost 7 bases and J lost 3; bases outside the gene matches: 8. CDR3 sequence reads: CASNPTGYYYGYTF. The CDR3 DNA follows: TGTGCCAGTAACCCGACAGGGTATTACTATGGCTACACCTTC.

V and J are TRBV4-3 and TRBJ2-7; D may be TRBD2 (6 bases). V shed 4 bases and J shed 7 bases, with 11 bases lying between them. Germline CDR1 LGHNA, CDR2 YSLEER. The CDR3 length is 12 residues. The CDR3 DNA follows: TGCGCCAGCAGCCGACTAGGGGAGGAGCAGTACTTC. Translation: CASSRLGEEQYF.

CDR3 sequence: CASGPRLETQYF. In nucleotides, the CDR3 is TGTGCTAGTGGGCCGAGGTTAGAGACCCAGTACTTC. The rearrangement links TRBV12-5 to TRBJ2-5, with D unclear. The CDR3 has 12 residues. The germline CDR1 and CDR2 sequences are LGHNT and FRNRAP. Trimming removed 6 bases at V and 4 bases at J, with 9 bases between.

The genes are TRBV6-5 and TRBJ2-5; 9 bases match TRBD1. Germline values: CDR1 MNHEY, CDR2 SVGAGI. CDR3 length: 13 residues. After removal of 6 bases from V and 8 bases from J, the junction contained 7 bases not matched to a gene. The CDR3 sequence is CASRGTGQRTQYF. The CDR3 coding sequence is TGTGCCAGCAGAGGGACAGGGCAACGTACCCAGTACTTC.

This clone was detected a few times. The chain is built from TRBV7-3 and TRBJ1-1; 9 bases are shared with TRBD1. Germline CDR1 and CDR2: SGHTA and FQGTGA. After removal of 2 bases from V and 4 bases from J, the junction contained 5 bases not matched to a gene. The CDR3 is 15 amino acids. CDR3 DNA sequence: TGTGCCAGCAGCTTATTGGGACAGGGAGTCACTGAAGCTTTCTTT. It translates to CASSLLGQGVTEAFF.

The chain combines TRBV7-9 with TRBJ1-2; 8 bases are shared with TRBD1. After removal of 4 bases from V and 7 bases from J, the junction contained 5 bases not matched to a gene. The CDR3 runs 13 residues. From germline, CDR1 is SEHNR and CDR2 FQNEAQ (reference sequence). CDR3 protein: CASSSPGGVGYTF. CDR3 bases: TGTGCCAGCAGCTCCCCAGGGGGCGTTGGCTACACCTTC.

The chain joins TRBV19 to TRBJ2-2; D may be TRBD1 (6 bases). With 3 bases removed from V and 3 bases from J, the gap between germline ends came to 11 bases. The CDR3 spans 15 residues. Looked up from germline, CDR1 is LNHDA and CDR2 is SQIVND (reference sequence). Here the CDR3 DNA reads TGTGCCAGTAGTATTCCAGGGGATTACACCGGGGAGCTGTTTTTT. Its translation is CASSIPGDYTGELFF.

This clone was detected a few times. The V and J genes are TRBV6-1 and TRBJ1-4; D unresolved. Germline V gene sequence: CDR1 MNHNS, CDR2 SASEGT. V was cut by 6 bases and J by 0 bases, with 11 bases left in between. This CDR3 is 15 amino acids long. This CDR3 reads CASSRDLATNEKLFF. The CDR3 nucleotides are TGTGCCAGCAGCCGTGACCTCGCAACTAATGAAAAACTGTTTTTT.

In nucleotides, the CDR3 is TGTGCCAGCAGCCCGTTGGGGACTCCCGAGCAGTACTTC. It codes for CASSPLGTPEQYF. This chain uses TRBV14 with TRBJ2-7, with a weak D call TRBD2 (6 bases). The germline V gene has CDR1 SGHDN and CDR2 FVKESK. V lost 4 bases to trimming and J lost 6 bases, with 13 bases between them. This CDR3 comprises 13 residues.

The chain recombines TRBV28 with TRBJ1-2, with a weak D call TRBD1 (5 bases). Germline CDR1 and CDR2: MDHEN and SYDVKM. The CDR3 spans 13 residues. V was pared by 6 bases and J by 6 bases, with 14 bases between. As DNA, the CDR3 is TGTGCCAGCAGCCCCCCGGGGGTGCATGGCTACACCTTC. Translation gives CASSPPGVHGYTF.

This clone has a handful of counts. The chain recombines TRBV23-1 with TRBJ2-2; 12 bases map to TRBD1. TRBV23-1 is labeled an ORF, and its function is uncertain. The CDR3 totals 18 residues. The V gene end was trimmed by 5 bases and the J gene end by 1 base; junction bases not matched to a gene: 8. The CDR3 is CASSARDRGRVNTGELFF. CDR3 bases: TGCGCCAGCAGTGCGAGGGACAGGGGGCGAGTGAACACCGGGGAGCTGTTTTTT.

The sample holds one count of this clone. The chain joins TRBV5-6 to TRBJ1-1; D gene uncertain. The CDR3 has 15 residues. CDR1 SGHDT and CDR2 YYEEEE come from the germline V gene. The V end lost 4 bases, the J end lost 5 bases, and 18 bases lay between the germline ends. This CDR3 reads CASSTIRFKRTEAFF. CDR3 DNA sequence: TGTGCCAGCAGCACCATAAGATTCAAGCGGACTGAAGCTTTCTTT.

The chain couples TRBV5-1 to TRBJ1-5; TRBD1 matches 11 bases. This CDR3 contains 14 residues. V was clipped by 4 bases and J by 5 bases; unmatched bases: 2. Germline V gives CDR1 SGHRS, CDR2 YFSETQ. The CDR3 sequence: CASSAGQGDQPQHF. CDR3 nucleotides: TGCGCCAGCAGCGCGGGACAGGGGGATCAGCCCCAGCATTTT. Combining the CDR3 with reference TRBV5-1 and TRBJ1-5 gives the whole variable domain KAGVTQTPRYLIKTRGQQVTLSCSPISGHRSVSWYQQTPGQGLQFLFEYFSETQRNKGNFPGRFSGRQFSNSRSEMNVSTLELGDSALYLCASSAGQGDQPQHFGDGTRLSIL.

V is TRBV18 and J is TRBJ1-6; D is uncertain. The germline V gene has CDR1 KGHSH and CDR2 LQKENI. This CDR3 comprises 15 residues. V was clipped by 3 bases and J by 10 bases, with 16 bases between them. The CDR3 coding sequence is TGTGCCAGCTCACCTTACTCGACCCCGTACTCACCCCTCCACTTT. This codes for CASSPYSTPYSPLHF.

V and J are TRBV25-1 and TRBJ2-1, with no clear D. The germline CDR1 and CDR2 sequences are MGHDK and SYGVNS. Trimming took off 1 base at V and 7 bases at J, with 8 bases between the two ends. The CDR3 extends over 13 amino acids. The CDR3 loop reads CASSESGRNEQFF. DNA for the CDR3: TGTGCCAGCAGTGAATCGGGTCGGAATGAGCAGTTCTTC.

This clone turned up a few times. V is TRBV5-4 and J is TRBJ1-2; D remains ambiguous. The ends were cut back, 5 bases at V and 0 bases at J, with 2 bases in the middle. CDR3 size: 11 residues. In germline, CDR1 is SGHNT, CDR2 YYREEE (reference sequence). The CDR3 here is CASSSNYGYTF. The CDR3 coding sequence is TGTGCCAGCAGTTCTAACTATGGCTACACCTTC. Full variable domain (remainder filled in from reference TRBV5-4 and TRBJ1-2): ETGVTQSPTHLIKTRGQQVTLRCSSQSGHNTVSWYQQALGQGPQFIFQYYREEENGRGNFPPRFSGLQFPNYSSELNVNALELDDSALYLCASSSNYGYTFGSGTRLTVV.

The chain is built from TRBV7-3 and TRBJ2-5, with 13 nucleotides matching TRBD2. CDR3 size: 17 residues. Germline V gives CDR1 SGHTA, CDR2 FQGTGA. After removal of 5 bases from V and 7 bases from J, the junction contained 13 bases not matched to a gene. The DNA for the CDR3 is TGTGCCAGCAGCCCTCGGACTAGCGGGGGCCTCGGGGGGACCCAGTACTTC. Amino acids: CASSPRTSGGLGGTQYF.

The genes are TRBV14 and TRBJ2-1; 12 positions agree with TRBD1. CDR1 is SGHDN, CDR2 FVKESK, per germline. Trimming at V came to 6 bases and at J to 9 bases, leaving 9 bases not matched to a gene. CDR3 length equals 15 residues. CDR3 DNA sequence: TGTGCCAGCAGATTCGGGACAGGGGGCGGAGGTGAGCAGTTCTTC. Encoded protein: CASRFGTGGGGEQFF.

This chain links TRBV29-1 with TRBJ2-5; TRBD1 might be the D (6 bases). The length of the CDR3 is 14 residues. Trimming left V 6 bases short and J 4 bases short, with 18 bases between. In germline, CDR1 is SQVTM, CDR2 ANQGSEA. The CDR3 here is CSVQRHRDRETQYF. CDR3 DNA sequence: TGCAGCGTCCAACGGCACAGGGACCGAGAGACCCAGTACTTC. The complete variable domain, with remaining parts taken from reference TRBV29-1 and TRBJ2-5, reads SAVISQKPSRDICQRGTSLTIQCQVDSQVTMMFWYRQQPGQSLTLIATANQGSEATYESGFVIDKFPISRPNLTFSTLTVSNMSPEDSSIYLCSVQRHRDRETQYFGPGTRLLVL.

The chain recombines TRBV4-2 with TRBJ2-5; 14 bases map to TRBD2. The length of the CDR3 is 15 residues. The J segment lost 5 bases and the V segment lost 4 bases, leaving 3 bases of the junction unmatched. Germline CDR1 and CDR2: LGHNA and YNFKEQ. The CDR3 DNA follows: TGTGCCAGCAGCCTACGACTAGCGGGGGGGGAGACCCAGTACTTC. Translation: CASSLRLAGGETQYF.

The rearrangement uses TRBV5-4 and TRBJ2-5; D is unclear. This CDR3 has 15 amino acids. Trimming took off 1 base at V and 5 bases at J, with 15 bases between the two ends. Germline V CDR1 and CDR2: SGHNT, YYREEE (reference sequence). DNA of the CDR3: TGTGCCAGCAGCTTGCTTACTACCGCTGGTGAGACCCAGTACTTC. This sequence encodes CASSLLTTAGETQYF.

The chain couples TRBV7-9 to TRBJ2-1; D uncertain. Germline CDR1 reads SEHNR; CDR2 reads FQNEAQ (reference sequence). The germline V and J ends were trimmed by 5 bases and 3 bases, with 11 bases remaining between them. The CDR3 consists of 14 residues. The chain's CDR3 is CASSLRLGYNEQFF. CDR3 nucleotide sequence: TGTGCCAGCAGCCTACGACTGGGCTACAATGAGCAGTTCTTC.

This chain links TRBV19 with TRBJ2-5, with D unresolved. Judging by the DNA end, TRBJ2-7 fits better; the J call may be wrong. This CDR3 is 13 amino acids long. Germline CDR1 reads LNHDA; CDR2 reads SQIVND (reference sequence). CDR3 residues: CASSRVGPYEQYF. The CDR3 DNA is TGTGCCAGTAGTAGGGTCGGACCCTACGAGCAGTACTTC.

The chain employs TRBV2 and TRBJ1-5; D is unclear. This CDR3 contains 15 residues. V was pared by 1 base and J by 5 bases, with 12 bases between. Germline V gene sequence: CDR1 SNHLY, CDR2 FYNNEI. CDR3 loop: CASSEGQAAYQPQHF. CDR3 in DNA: TGTGCCAGCAGTGAAGGACAAGCAGCCTATCAGCCCCAGCATTTT.

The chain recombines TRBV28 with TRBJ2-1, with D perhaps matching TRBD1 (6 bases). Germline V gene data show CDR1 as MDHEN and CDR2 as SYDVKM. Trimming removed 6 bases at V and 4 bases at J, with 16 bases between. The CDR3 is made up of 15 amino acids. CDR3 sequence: CASRGNRDIYNEQFF. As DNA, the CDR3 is TGTGCCAGCAGGGGGAACCGGGACATATACAATGAGCAGTTCTTC.

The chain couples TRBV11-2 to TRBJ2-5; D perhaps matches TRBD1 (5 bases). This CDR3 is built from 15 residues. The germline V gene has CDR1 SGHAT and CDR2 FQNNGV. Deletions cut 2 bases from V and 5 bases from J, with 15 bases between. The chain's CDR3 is CASSLTGSKGETQYF. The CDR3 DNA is TGTGCCAGCAGCTTAACGGGCTCAAAGGGGGAGACCCAGTACTTC.

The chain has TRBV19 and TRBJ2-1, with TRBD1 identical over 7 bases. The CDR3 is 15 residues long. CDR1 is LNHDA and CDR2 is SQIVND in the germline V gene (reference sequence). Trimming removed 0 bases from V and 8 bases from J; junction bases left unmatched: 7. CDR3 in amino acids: CASSIDTGVIDEQFF. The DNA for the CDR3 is TGTGCCAGTAGTATAGATACAGGGGTAATCGATGAGCAGTTCTTC. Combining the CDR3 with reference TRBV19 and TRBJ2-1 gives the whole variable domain DGGITQSPKYLFRKEGQNVTLSCEQNLNHDAMYWYRQDPGQGLRLIYYSQIVNDFQKGDIAEGYSVSREKKESFPLTVTSAQKNPTAFYLCASSIDTGVIDEQFFGPGTRLTVL.